This T cell receptor beta chain was documented in a study of cytomegalovirus exposure and HLA in healthy donors. Study-wide results and caveats: Confirmation in vitro established that a few CMV-associated chains were specific for CMV antigens. In a later analysis, donors in an Asian-associated ancestry cluster reportedly had fewer N-insertions in productive TCRs than the cohort mean. Association with HLA alleles at 0.05 false discovery rate was found for around 17,000 TCR beta sequences in a later analysis.

While unrecorded immune exposures were likely, the donors were nominally healthy when sampled. For this clone: Its antigen is as yet unknown.

PCR used 60 Vbeta primers and 13 Jbeta primers. Only in-frame clones appear in the TCRdb table, and some are missing; sequencing was by immunoSEQ multiplex PCR. The sample lists about 160,000 clones, roughly 80% occurring once. The sample comprised PBMCs. This clonotype originated in a man aged 30 to 45 in good health and CMV-seronegative.

CDR3 sequence: CANLAGEETQYF. The CDR3 DNA sequence: TGTGCCAACCTAGCGGGAGAAGAGACCCAGTACTTC. The rearrangement joins TRBV2 to TRBJ2-5, with TRBD2 matching over 10 bases. With 10 bases clipped from V and 3 bases from J, the junction kept 2 bases outside the gene matches. The CDR3 consists of 12 residues. Germline values: CDR1 SNHLY, CDR2 FYNNEI.